This T cell receptor beta chain is from a study of CD8+ T cells in alopecia areata. RNA was isolated and reverse transcribed to cDNA, the sequencing template. The table came from immunoSEQ multiplex PCR; TCRdb's copy has only in-frame clones and leaves some out. Recorded here are 90,000 to 130,000 clones, with no singletons, and the ten leading clones hold roughly a fifth. Germline values: CDR1 NNHDY, CDR2 SYVADS. This CDR3 spans 14 amino acids. This clone was counted only a few times. Germline and genes: mouse. The sequenced fragment ends 4 residues before the CDR3 boundary, so the rest is inferred from the germline J gene.

The V call is TRBV13-3, the J call TRBJ1-1; TRBD1 might be the D (6 bases). Specimen: lesional skin. This clonotype was sampled from a C3H/HeJ mouse with alopecia areata. The MHC haplotype of this mouse line is H2-k. The CDR3 sequence: CASSDPTGGREVFF. CDR3 bases read: TGTGCCAGCAGTGATCCGACTGGGGGGCGA.